A single sample gave rise to the 5 T cell receptor beta chains below, sequenced in a study of precursors of human CD4 cytotoxic T cells. From the reads, TCRdb called clonotypes with MiXCR, one entry per CDR3 protein. The table shows 550 to 650 distinct CDR3 sequences, with approximately 15% occurring only once. Sorted CD4+ central memory, effector memory, IL-7R-high TEMRA and IL-7R-negative TEMRA cells underwent bulk UMI sequencing. Material for sequencing was memory CD4+ T cells from blood (PBMCs). The receptors here all came from a human donor in good health.

A remark on this clonotype: This may be a read error, as it is one base from a much larger clone. CDR3 sequence (DNA): TGCAGCGTTGAGACCCCGGGACTTGGTGTTCCAGATACGCAGTATTTT. Translating it yields CSVETPGLGVPDTQYF. The chain combines TRBV29-1 with TRBJ2-3, with D perhaps TRBD2 (6 bases). This CDR3 has 16 amino acids. Trimming pared 3 bases from V and 4 bases from J, leaving 20 bases between. Germline loops: CDR1 SQVTM, CDR2 ANQGSEA.

Within the sample, this clonotype is large. The chain links TRBV5-6 to TRBJ1-2; 8 bases map to TRBD1. CDR3 length: 13 amino acids. The germline V gene has CDR1 SGHDT and CDR2 YYEEEE. With V trimmed by 4 bases and J by 7 bases, 6 bases remained unmatched. CDR3 sequence reads: CASSPDRAFGYTF. In DNA form, the CDR3 reads TGTGCCAGCAGCCCGGACAGGGCTTTTGGCTACACCTTC.

This clonotype is labeled large. J is TRBJ2-5 and V is TRBV28; 10 nucleotides match TRBD2. V was clipped by 7 bases and J by 5 bases; unmatched bases: 10. The CDR3 is 15 amino acids. Germline CDR1 is MDHEN and CDR2 is SYDVKM. CDR3: CASTSGAGGLETQYF. The CDR3 region has the DNA TGTGCCAGCACCTCGGGAGCGGGGGGGTTGGAGACCCAGTACTTC.

This clonotype rates as large. J is TRBJ2-1 and V is TRBV24-1, with a possible D match to TRBD2 (6 bases). CDR3 length: 16 residues. Trimming left V 3 bases short and J 1 base short, with 12 bases between. Germline loops: CDR1 KGHDR, CDR2 SFDVKD. The CDR3 region has the DNA TGTGCCACCAGTGATGAGGTTGGAGGGTCCTACAATGAGCAGTTCTTC. Translation gives CATSDEVGGSYNEQFF.

This clonotype was detected a few times. This chain links TRBV19 with TRBJ1-2, with 11 bases that match TRBD1. The CDR3 has 16 residues. Germline lookup yields CDR1 LNHDA and CDR2 SQIVND (reference sequence). V lost 3 bases, J lost 4 bases, and 7 bases stayed unmatched. The CDR3 DNA sequence: TGTGCCAGTAGTATGCGTACGGACAGGGGGCTCTATGGCTACACCTTC. Translation: CASSMRTDRGLYGYTF.